The 32 T cell receptor beta chains below were found in one sample sequenced in a study of HIV-infected patients and healthy controls. TCRdb used MiXCR to reprocess the 5' RACE reads, holding one entry per CDR3 protein. The table has tens of thousands of distinct CDR3 sequences, about a sixth seen once. Sequenced input: CD4+ T cells from blood. The receptors were sampled from a human donor in good health.

This clonotype was counted ten times or more. V and J are TRBV20-1 and TRBJ2-1; 13 bases fit TRBD2. Germline CDR1 is DFQATT and CDR2 is SNEGSKA (reference sequence). This CDR3 has 14 residues. The CDR3 loop is CGRTRTSGSGEQFF. In DNA form, the CDR3 reads TGCGGACGAACGCGGACTAGCGGGAGTGGTGAGCAGTTCTTC.

The chain carries TRBV7-3 and TRBJ2-1; D may be TRBD2 (6 bases). The CDR3 contains 13 residues. Germline V gene sequence: CDR1 SGHTA, CDR2 FQGTGA. V lost 2 bases and J lost 7, with 9 bases in between. The chain's CDR3 is CASSLGSGNEQFF. DNA for the CDR3: TGTGCCAGCAGCTTAGGGAGCGGGAATGAGCAGTTCTTC.

This chain joins TRBV19 and TRBJ1-2; 7 bases line up with TRBD1. The germline V gene has CDR1 LNHDA and CDR2 SQIVND (reference sequence). The V segment lost 3 bases and the J segment 0 bases; nucleotides outside the gene matches: 7. The CDR3 consists of 16 residues. The CDR3 nucleotides are TGTGCCAGTAGTATGCTAGGGGGCTCAGCTAACTATGGCTACACCTTC. Translated, it gives CASSMLGGSANYGYTF.

V is TRBV12-3 or TRBV12-4 and J is TRBJ2-7, with D uncertain. There are 12 residues in the CDR3. The V end lost 5 bases, the J end lost 4 bases, and 9 bases lay between the germline ends. CDR3 nucleotide sequence: TGTGCCAGCAGTCTCCTCCTTTACGAGCAGTACTTC. It is translated as CASSLLLYEQYF.

The CDR3 DNA follows: TGTGCCAGCAGCCGATTTGGGGAGGGCCAAGGGAATGAGCAGTTCTTC. Its translation is CASSRFGEGQGNEQFF. J is TRBJ2-1 and V is TRBV7-9; 7 positions match TRBD2. V lost 5 bases and J lost 7; bases outside the gene matches: 14. The CDR3 is made up of 16 amino acids. The germline gives CDR1 SEHNR, CDR2 FQNEAQ (reference sequence).

This clonotype has a count of ten or more. The chain couples TRBV30 to TRBJ2-7, with D perhaps matching TRBD1 (6 bases). With 2 bases removed from V and 0 bases from J, the gap between germline ends came to 14 bases. In germline, CDR1 is GTSNPN, CDR2 SVGIG (reference sequence). This CDR3 region has 15 residues. The CDR3, as DNA: TGTGCCTGGAGTCTCGGACAGCCCCCCTCCTACGAGCAGTACTTC. Protein sequence: CAWSLGQPPSYEQYF.

This clonotype has only a few counts. This rearrangement joins TRBV10-3 to TRBJ1-1; unclear D gene. In germline, CDR1 is ENHRY, CDR2 SYGVKD. CDR3 size: 13 residues. The V gene lost 3 bases and the J gene lost 0 bases, with 5 bases spanning the gap. The CDR3 DNA follows: TGTGCCATCAGTGATGGGGTGAACACTGAAGCTTTCTTT. This translates into CAISDGVNTEAFF.

This clonotype was picked up many times. This chain uses TRBV20-1 with TRBJ1-1; no reliable D call. Germline assignment: CDR1 DFQATT and CDR2 SNEGSKA (reference sequence). V was cut by 5 bases and J by 0 bases, with 25 bases left in between. This CDR3 region has 18 residues. The chain's CDR3 is CSAPINGIYTHLNTEAFF. CDR3 in DNA: TGCAGTGCTCCTATCAACGGGATCTACACTCACTTGAACACTGAAGCTTTCTTT.

In this sample, this clonotype turned up many times. The V call is TRBV4-1, the J call TRBJ2-1; 9 bases are a match to TRBD1. CDR3 length: 17 residues. V dropped 0 bases and J dropped 3; count of bases not matched to a gene: 6. Germline V gene lookup returns CDR1 MGHRA and CDR2 YSYEKL. As DNA, the CDR3 is TGCGCCAGCAGCCAAGATAGGACAGGGGCTAGCTACAATGAGCAGTTCTTC. Translation gives CASSQDRTGASYNEQFF.

This clonotype was found once. The junction and the germline gene differ at one end; a read error may be behind it. The J gene is TRBJ2-7, the V gene TRBV5-6; a weak D match, TRBD1 (5 bases). The germline V gene has CDR1 SGHDT and CDR2 YYEEEE. The CDR3 has 14 amino acids. The CDR3 loop is CASRERSVRYRSDF. Here the CDR3 DNA reads TGTGCCAGCAGGGAGAGGTCGGTGAGGTACAGGTCGGACTTC.

This chain links TRBV20-1 with TRBJ2-3; D possibly matches TRBD1 or TRBD2 (5 bases each). The CDR3 loop spans 14 amino acids. Deletions cut 4 bases from V and 3 bases from J, with 14 bases between. The germline V gene has CDR1 DFQATT and CDR2 SNEGSKA (reference sequence). The CDR3 DNA reads as TGCAGTGCTAAAATACAAGGGACGACAGATACGCAGTATTTT. Translation: CSAKIQGTTDTQYF.

This clonotype appeared a few times. V usage is TRBV19 and J usage is TRBJ2-4; no reliable D call. V was trimmed by 6 bases and J by 1 base, leaving 13 bases between them. The germline gives CDR1 LNHDA, CDR2 SQIVND (reference sequence). This CDR3 has 15 residues. CDR3 region: CASSVGMEAKNIQYF. The CDR3 DNA reads as TGTGCCAGTAGCGTCGGTATGGAGGCCAAAAACATTCAGTACTTC. Looking up the rest from reference TRBV19 and TRBJ2-4 gives the full variable domain: DGGITQSPKYLFRKEGQNVTLSCEQNLNHDAMYWYRQDPGQGLRLIYYSQIVNDFQKGDIAEGYSVSREKKESFPLTVTSAQKNPTAFYLCASSVGMEAKNIQYFGAGTRLSVL.

The chain employs TRBV12-3 or TRBV12-4 and TRBJ2-2, with 9 bases lining up with TRBD2. This CDR3 region has 16 residues. V lost 2 bases, J lost 8 bases, and 9 bases stayed unmatched. The CDR3 loop is CASSLRGGGALGELFF. CDR3 in DNA: TGTGCCAGCAGTTTAAGGGGCGGGGGGGCCCTGGGGGAGCTGTTTTTT.

This clonotype came up a few times. This chain joins TRBV5-6 and TRBJ2-3; D uncertain. V gave up 0 bases and J gave up 0 bases, with 11 bases separating them. Germline-derived CDR1 and CDR2 are SGHDT and YYEEEE. This CDR3 has 16 amino acids. The CDR3 spells CASSLVSLRSTDTQYF. CDR3 DNA: TGTGCCAGCAGCTTGGTTAGCCTACGAAGCACAGATACGCAGTATTTT.

The sample holds a few counts of this clonotype. The rearrangement links TRBV5-1 to TRBJ1-1; 10 bases agree with TRBD1. CDR1 is SGHRS, CDR2 YFSETQ, per germline. V was pared by 5 bases and J by 8 bases, with 9 bases of the junction left unmatched. The CDR3 sequence is 14 residues long. The CDR3 loop reads CASRSQTGGLEAFF. CDR3 DNA sequence: TGCGCCAGCAGATCCCAGACAGGGGGCCTAGAAGCTTTCTTT.

This clonotype was observed a handful of times. The chain is built from TRBV3-1 and TRBJ2-3; maybe TRBD2 (6 bases). V was cut by 4 bases and J by 2 bases, with 7 bases left in between. Germline values: CDR1 LGHDT, CDR2 YNNKEL (reference sequence). The CDR3 extends over 13 amino acids. The CDR3 DNA is TGTGCCAGCAGCCGGGACTTCACAGATACGCAGTATTTT. Translating it yields CASSRDFTDTQYF.

The sample holds a few counts of this clonotype. The genes are TRBV24-1 and TRBJ2-2; D ambiguous. Trimming stripped 5 bases from V and 0 bases from J, with 12 bases between. The CDR3 is 16 residues long. From germline, CDR1 is KGHDR and CDR2 SFDVKD. CDR3 sequence (DNA): TGTGCCACCAGTGCCCGCGAAATCCCGAACACCGGGGAGCTGTTTTTT. Amino acids: CATSAREIPNTGELFF.

This clonotype was observed many times. This sequence joins TRBV6-5 and TRBJ1-6; no definite D call. V gave up 8 bases and J gave up 7 bases, with 18 bases separating them. CDR3 length: 15 amino acids. CDR1 MNHEY and CDR2 SVGAGI come from the germline V gene. The CDR3 is CASHPRVNLNSPLHF. The CDR3 DNA follows: TGTGCCAGCCACCCCCGGGTTAATCTCAATTCACCCCTCCACTTT.

This clonotype showed up many times. The V gene is TRBV12-3 or TRBV12-4, the J gene TRBJ1-1; 8 bases are shared with TRBD1. V trimming: 6 bases; J trimming: 1 base; junction bases outside the gene matches: 4. This CDR3 contains 14 residues. As DNA, the CDR3 is TGTGCCAGCAGCCCCGGGACAGGGAACACTGAAGCTTTCTTT. This codes for CASSPGTGNTEAFF.

The J gene is TRBJ1-1, the V gene TRBV18; D gene ambiguous. This CDR3 has 16 amino acids. V was pared by 4 bases and J by 5 bases, with 20 bases between. Looked up from germline, CDR1 is KGHSH and CDR2 is LQKENI. For the CDR3, the DNA is TGTGCCAGCTCACAGGATACCGTGAACAGTTGGACTGAAGCTTTCTTT. Translation gives CASSQDTVNSWTEAFF.

The chain uses TRBV7-2 and TRBJ1-2; D remains ambiguous. Germline V CDR1 and CDR2: SGHTA, FQGNSA. The CDR3 loop spans 15 amino acids. Trimming removed 2 bases from V and 1 base from J, with 11 bases in between. This chain's CDR3 is CASSLSGWSNYGYTF. The CDR3 DNA reads as TGTGCCAGCAGCTTATCCGGGTGGAGTAACTATGGCTACACCTTC.

At least ten counts were recorded for this clonotype. The chain has TRBV20-1 and TRBJ1-5; the D gene is possibly TRBD1 (6 bases). V lost 0 bases and J 6 bases, leaving 15 bases between the germline ends. In germline, CDR1 is DFQATT, CDR2 SNEGSKA (reference sequence). The CDR3 is 15 amino acids. Here the CDR3 reads CSAREGGAGAQPQHF. CDR3 nucleotides: TGCAGTGCTAGAGAGGGGGGGGCAGGGGCTCAGCCCCAGCATTTT.

This clonotype appeared once. V is TRBV12-3 or TRBV12-4 and J is TRBJ1-1; 9 bases are a match to TRBD1. The CDR3 is 17 residues long. With 10 bases clipped from V and 1 base from J, the junction kept 16 bases outside the gene matches. The CDR3 nucleotides are TGTGCCACCCTTCCTCGGGACAGGGTATACCAGAACACTGAAGCTTTCTTT. This translates into CATLPRDRVYQNTEAFF.

As DNA, the CDR3 is TGTGCCAGCAGTTATAATCTTCAGTGGATCTACGAGCAGTACTTC. It codes for CASSYNLQWIYEQYF. The chain is built from TRBV6-2 or TRBV6-3 and TRBJ2-7; D call uncertain. The CDR3 loop spans 15 amino acids. Germline-derived CDR1 and CDR2 are MNHEY and SVGEGT. V shed 3 bases and J shed 3 bases, with 15 bases lying between them.

The count of this clonotype is one. The chain combines TRBV11-2 with TRBJ2-1; D is possibly TRBD2 (5 bases). V was cut by 10 bases and J by 6 bases, with 22 bases left in between. This CDR3 comprises 15 residues. The germline V gene has CDR1 SGHAT and CDR2 FQNNGV. The CDR3 sequence: CATTPSNGRANEQFF. The CDR3 nucleotides read TGTGCCACCACCCCAAGCAACGGGCGGGCCAATGAGCAGTTCTTC.

This chain uses TRBV29-1 with TRBJ2-3; 11 bases align to TRBD2. Germline V lookup: CDR1 SQVTM, CDR2 ANQGSEA. This CDR3 contains 16 residues. After removal of 7 bases from V and 5 bases from J, the junction contained 14 bases not matched to a gene. CDR3 sequence reads: CSAGGGSSGGIDTQYF. The CDR3 coding sequence is TGCAGCGCCGGGGGGGGCTCTAGCGGGGGGATAGATACGCAGTATTTT.

This clonotype has at least ten counts. This sequence joins TRBV18 and TRBJ2-2; D call uncertain. CDR1 is KGHSH, CDR2 LQKENI, per germline. This CDR3 has 15 amino acids. Trimming pared 3 bases from V and 4 bases from J, leaving 12 bases between. The CDR3 nucleotides read TGTGCCAGCTCACCCCTCGGCGGCACCACCGGGGAGCTGTTTTTT. This gives the protein CASSPLGGTTGELFF.

This sequence joins TRBV28 and TRBJ1-5; 7 bases align to TRBD1. The length of the CDR3 is 14 residues. V shed 5 bases, J shed 1 base, and the junction held 2 bases outside the gene matches. Germline-derived CDR1 and CDR2 are MDHEN and SYDVKM. The CDR3 region has the DNA TGTGCCAGCAGTCCGACAGGGAGCAATCAGCCCCAGCATTTT. The encoded protein is CASSPTGSNQPQHF.

Many counts were recorded for this clonotype. The chain links TRBV18 to TRBJ1-1; 7 bases line up with TRBD1. This CDR3 contains 13 residues. Germline V gene lookup returns CDR1 KGHSH and CDR2 LQKENI. V lost 5 bases, J lost 3 bases, and 3 bases stayed unmatched. The CDR3 protein is CASSGTGDTEAFF. In DNA, the CDR3 is TGTGCCAGCTCAGGTACAGGGGACACTGAAGCTTTCTTT. The full variable domain, its missing parts supplied by reference TRBV18 and TRBJ1-1, is NAGVMQNPRHLVRRRGQEARLRCSPMKGHSHVYWYRQLPEEGLKFMVYLQKENIIDESGMPKERFSAEFPKEGPSILRIQQVVRGDSAAYFCASSGTGDTEAFFGQGTRLTVV.

The J gene is TRBJ2-7, the V gene TRBV2; the D gene is possibly TRBD2 (5 bases). The CDR3 has 14 residues. Germline V gene sequence: CDR1 SNHLY, CDR2 FYNNEI. The V end was cut by 6 bases, the J end by 0 bases, with 12 bases between. The CDR3 region has the DNA TGTGCCAGCAGCCGCGAAGGGAGCTCCTACGAGCAGTACTTC. Its translation: CASSREGSSYEQYF.

In its sample, this clonotype was seen a few times. The chain employs TRBV5-1 and TRBJ2-3; 7 bases map to TRBD1. V shed 4 bases and J 5 bases; nucleotides not matched to a gene: 7. The CDR3 sequence is 14 residues long. Germline V gene lookup returns CDR1 SGHRS and CDR2 YFSETQ. The CDR3 spells CASSPGTAEDTQYF. The DNA for the CDR3 is TGCGCCAGCAGCCCCGGGACAGCCGAAGATACGCAGTATTTT.

This clonotype was counted only a few times. The chain couples TRBV15 to TRBJ1-6, with a tentative D call TRBD1 (5 bases). The CDR3 loop spans 13 amino acids. Looked up from germline, CDR1 is LNHNV and CDR2 is YYDKDF (reference sequence). The V end was cut by 8 bases, the J end by 9 bases, with 14 bases between. The DNA of the CDR3 is TGTGCCACCGAGCGGGGGACGGGTTCACCCCTCCACTTT. The encoded protein is CATERGTGSPLHF. The whole variable domain, filled in from reference TRBV15 and TRBJ1-6, reads DAMVIQNPRYQVTQFGKPVTLSCSQTLNHNVMYWYQQKSSQAPKLLFHYYDKDFNNEADTPDNFQSRRPNTSFCFLDIRSPGLGDTAMYLCATERGTGSPLHFGNGTRLTVT.